This T cell receptor (beta chain) was sequenced in a study of sequential checkpoint blockade in melanoma. Study as a whole: Patients were randomized 1:1 to nivolumab-then-ipilimumab or ipilimumab-then-nivolumab first-line.

Treatment defined: randomized to nivolumab then ipilimumab (arm A) or the reverse (arm B). Patients had received no earlier DNA-damaging chemotherapy. The CDR3 runs 14 residues. Between the trimmed V and J ends, which lost 5 bases and 1 base, there was a span of 9 bases. Per germline, CDR1 MNHEY and CDR2 SMNVEV (reference sequence). Only in-frame clones appear in the TCRdb table, and some are missing; sequencing was by immunoSEQ multiplex PCR. Among some 14,000 clones listed, 77% were seen once. The sequence was obtained from a human donor with melanoma. The V call is TRBV27, the J call TRBJ1-5; D gene unclear. This sample comprised CD8+ T cells sorted from blood (inferred from file names), obtained from a patient given nivolumab and ipilimumab in sequence. The CDR3 loop reads CASSDIRSNQPQHF. The CDR3 DNA reads as TGTGCCAGCAGTGATATCCGGAGCAATCAGCCCCAGCATTTT.